This T cell receptor (beta chain) stems from a study of T-cell memory formation after mild COVID-19. Study background: TCR clusters showed largely donor specificity. Points from the study as a whole: For contracting clones, CD4+ ones sat mainly in CM and EM, CD8+ in EMRA. Day 15 to 85 contracting clones showed balanced CD4/CD8; day 15 to 37 expanders favored CD4+. Pre-infection memory already had some responding clones, implying cross-reactive memory joined.

From the 5' RACE reads, TCRdb called clonotypes with MiXCR, one entry per CDR3 protein. Of nearly 110,000 distinct CDR3 sequences detected, over 15% appear once; the ten largest clones hold 25% to 35%. As for this clonotype: The antigen is not known.

J gave up 5 bases and V 4 bases, and 8 bases lay outside the gene matches. Germline CDR1 reads LGHDT; CDR2 reads YNNKEL (reference sequence). The CDR3 contains 16 residues. The chain has TRBV3-1 and TRBJ2-2; 9 bases map to TRBD2. The TCR was taken from an adult woman who had mild COVID-19 (a few samples of this study predate the infection). Cell type and time point are not known. Sequences were obtained from PBMCs or a T cell subset sorted from them (not recorded which). CDR3 sequence: CASSRAGGGRTGELFF. CDR3 nucleotides: TGTGCCAGCAGCCGAGCGGGAGGCGGGCGGACCGGGGAGCTGTTTTTT.